This T cell receptor (beta chain) was sequenced during a study of T cells in Graves' hyperthyroidism and ophthalmopathy. Findings and caveats of the study: Expanded thyroid clonotypes (above 0.001) were mostly also found in blood.

Pregnant or lactating patients were excluded, as were those with uncontrolled infection or other autoimmune disease. Amplification targeted TCR beta CDR3 regions from RNA transcripts. HTBI primers were employed in a first-round RT-PCR of the TCR CDR3. TCRdb redid the calling of the multiplex PCR reads with MiXCR, one entry per CDR3 protein. The top ten hold around 20% of the sample, which has about 370,000 distinct CDR3 sequences, roughly 15% seen once. This clonotype was detected only a few times. Its antigen is unidentified. The clonotype comes from a woman aged 55-75 years with Graves' ophthalmopathy. Material for sequencing was blood.

CDR3 DNA: TGTGCCAGTAGCTCGTGGGGTGCTGGGGCCAACGTCCTGACTTTC. Translation gives CASSSWGAGANVLTF. The chain uses TRBV19 and TRBJ2-6; no clear D gene. V lost 6 bases, J lost 2 bases, and 11 bases lay in between. Germline V gene data show CDR1 as LNHDA and CDR2 as SQIVND (reference sequence). The CDR3 has 15 residues.